This record concerns one T cell receptor beta chain sequence. Germline-derived CDR1 and CDR2 are SGHRS and YFSETQ. Deletions cut 0 bases from V and 7 bases from J, with 7 bases between. This CDR3 is 12 amino acids long. Over several immunoSEQ plates, each subset's genomic DNA was distributed in even portions. The unsorted PBMC replicate PCRs were performed with 300 to 350 ng DNA, roughly 30,000 T cell genomes. Sequencing used immunoSEQ multiplex PCR; TCRdb keeps in-frame clones, though not all of them. This sample has 530,000 or so clones, with over 75% found just once. This entry belongs to a study of shared clonotypes between healthy human individuals.

The receptor comes from a woman between 35 and 50 years old in good health. Some clones in this sample may be carry-over from other donors' samples. The sequenced sample consisted of PBMCs. The rearrangement uses TRBV5-1 and TRBJ1-1; D gene unclear. The CDR3 DNA sequence: TGCGCCAGCAGCTTGGAGTGGGGTGAAGCTTTCTTT. As protein: CASSLEWGEAFF.